Given below is one T cell receptor (beta chain) in context. V was trimmed by 1 base and J by 0 bases, leaving 9 bases between them. CDR3 length: 16 residues. Germline CDR1 reads KGHDR; CDR2 reads SFDVKD. The sample originates from a study of blood T cell repertoires in COVID-19. About the study: Both acute and convalescent COVID-19 samples were obtained from the United States, Italy and Spain.

Original handling: The assay estimated nucleated cells by amplifying reference gene primers. Here immunoSEQ multiplex PCR was the method, and the copy in TCRdb shows in-frame clones only, minus some. The DNA was the basis for D and trimming; V, J and clone size are from that table. This sample has 150,000 to 180,000 clones, with roughly nine tenths found just once. The gene calls are TRBV24-1 and TRBJ2-1; possible D gene TRBD1, 5 bases. The TCR was taken from a woman aged 40 to 49 with acute or convalescent COVID-19. The sample taken for sequencing was peripheral blood. CDR3 amino acids: CATSDFSRASYNEQFF. As DNA, the CDR3 is TGTGCCACCAGTGATTTTAGCAGGGCCTCCTACAATGAGCAGTTCTTC.